This is a list of T cell receptor beta chains from one sample in a study of T cell repertoires in aging, cancer and after chemotherapy. Using its own MiXCR run on the multiplex PCR reads, TCRdb lists one record per CDR3 protein. This table has about 5,600 distinct CDR3 sequences, around 35% appearing once. Material: blood. Receptors originate from a human donor with a blood cancer. Both conserved end residues are part of each CDR3. A D gene is named only where the DNA matches it firmly. A clone size is listed for some rows: how often the clone was seen (once, few, many), or a class if it is expanded.

>few|TRBV6-1|NA|TRBJ2-1
CASSETREYYNEQFF
TGTGCCAGCAGTGAAACCCGGGAGTACTACAATGAGCAGTTCTTC
>medium-sized|TRBV19|TRBD1|TRBJ1-2
CASSTGQGMDGYTF
TGTGCCAGTAGTACGGGACAGGGGATGGATGGCTACACCTTC
>medium-sized|TRBV12-3/TRBV12-4|NA|TRBJ2-5
CASSGSETQYF
TGTGCCAGTAGCGGCTCAGAGACCCAGTACTTC
>few|TRBV19|TRBD1|TRBJ2-5
CASSKGTGETQYF
TGTGCCAGTAGTAAGGGGACAGGAGAGACCCAGTACTTC
>NA|TRBV6-6|NA|TRBJ1-4
CASSEGYEKLFF
TGTGCCAGCAGTGAAGGTTATGAAAAACTGTTTTTT
>NA|TRBV30|NA|TRBJ2-1
CAWSLPSGWNEQFF
TGTGCCTGGAGCCTTCCGTCGGGGTGGAATGAGCAGTTCTTC
>few|TRBV19|TRBD2|TRBJ2-2
CASSRLAGDTGELFF
TGTGCCAGTAGCCGACTAGCGGGAGACACCGGGGAGCTGTTTTTT
>NA|TRBV19|TRBD1|TRBJ2-3
CASSSGTGGFADTQYF
TGTGCCAGTAGTAGTGGGACAGGGGGCTTTGCAGATACGCAGTATTTT
>few|TRBV19|NA|TRBJ1-1
CASSTRQPGTEAFF
TGTGCCAGTAGTACAAGACAACCTGGGACTGAAGCTTTCTTT
>NA|TRBV29-1|NA|TRBJ1-4
CSVAISDRRNEKLFF
TGCAGCGTTGCGATTTCGGACAGAAGAAATGAAAAACTGTTTTTT
>NA|TRBV20-1|NA|TRBJ1-5
CSARASNQPQHF
TGCAGTGCTAGAGCTAGCAATCAGCCCCAGCATTTT
>NA|TRBV6-1|TRBD2|TRBJ2-3
CASSEALAGRSTDTQYF
TGTGCCAGCAGTGAAGCGCTAGCGGGACGGAGCACAGATACGCAGTATTTT
>few|TRBV6-6|NA|TRBJ2-3
CASSYSKGSDTQYF
TGTGCCAGCAGTTACAGTAAGGGCTCAGATACGCAGTATTTT
>few|TRBV5-6|TRBD1|TRBJ2-7
CASSSLRTGMYEQYF
TGTGCCAGCAGTTCCTTGAGGACAGGGATGTACGAGCAGTACTTC
>few|TRBV18|NA|TRBJ2-1
CASSPQGGERNEQFF
TGTGCCAGCTCACCACAAGGTGGCGAGAGGAATGAGCAGTTCTTC
>NA|TRBV29-1|TRBD2|TRBJ2-1
CSVGPASGGYNEQFF
TGCAGCGTTGGGCCCGCCAGCGGGGGGTACAATGAGCAGTTCTTC
>NA|TRBV19|NA|TRBJ2-7
CASSTFSGYEQYF
TGTGCCAGTAGTACGTTTAGCGGCTACGAGCAGTACTTC
>few|TRBV10-3|NA|TRBJ1-5
CAISDSNQPQHF
TGTGCCATCAGTGACAGCAATCAGCCCCAGCATTTT
>NA|TRBV20-1|NA|TRBJ2-3
CSARAAGFTDTQYF
TGCAGTGCTAGAGCTGCGGGGTTCACAGATACGCAGTATTTT
>few|TRBV27|NA|TRBJ1-6
CASSLGHPGTANSPLHF
TGTGCCAGCAGTTTGGGTCATCCCGGGACGGCTAATTCACCCCTCCACTTT
>NA|TRBV5-1|TRBD1|TRBJ2-7
CASRVSTGGIYEQYF
TGCGCCAGCAGAGTTTCGACAGGGGGCATCTACGAGCAGTACTTC
>few|TRBV27|TRBD2|TRBJ2-3
CASSLGREGTDTQYF
TGTGCCAGCAGTCTCGGGCGGGAGGGCACAGATACGCAGTATTTT
>NA|TRBV18|TRBD1|TRBJ2-7
CASSTGGYEQYF
TGTGCCAGCTCAACAGGGGGCTACGAGCAGTACTTC
>NA|TRBV20-1|NA|TRBJ1-4
CSASKEAGGGTRRTNEKLFF
TGCAGTGCTAGCAAAGAGGCCGGGGGGGGAACCAGGAGGACTAATGAAAAACTGTTTTTT
>NA|TRBV27|NA|TRBJ2-1
CASSLLGEVGQFF
TGTGCCAGCAGTTTACTGGGGGAAGTCGGGCAGTTCTTC
>NA|TRBV5-6|NA|TRBJ2-7
CASSGYRAYEQYF
TGTGCCAGCAGCGGTTACAGAGCCTACGAGCAGTACTTC
>NA|TRBV6-8|NA|TRBJ1-4
CASSFTGLGEKLFF
TGTGCCAGCAGTTTCACAGGGTTGGGTGAAAAACTGTTTTTT
>NA|TRBV19|NA|TRBJ2-7
CASSILRGTYEQYF
TGTGCCAGTAGTATCCTCAGGGGAACCTACGAGCAGTACTTC
>few|TRBV15|NA|TRBJ1-4
CATSRVPQANEKLFF
TGTGCCACCAGCAGAGTGCCACAGGCAAATGAAAAACTGTTTTTT
>NA|TRBV6-6|NA|TRBJ1-5
CASSYKRGAADSNQPQHF
TGTGCCAGCAGTTACAAGAGGGGGGCGGCGGATAGCAATCAGCCCCAGCATTTT
>few|TRBV6-5|NA|TRBJ2-7
CASRGRRYEQYF
TGTGCCAGCAGGGGGCGGAGATACGAGCAGTACTTC
>few|TRBV27|NA|TRBJ1-2
CASSFNQEVGGYTF
TGTGCCAGCAGTTTCAACCAGGAGGTCGGTGGCTACACCTTC
>NA|TRBV20-1|NA|TRBJ2-1
CSAHGPGHNEQFF
TGCAGTGCCCATGGGCCGGGCCACAATGAGCAGTTCTTC
>NA|TRBV6-2/TRBV6-3|NA|TRBJ1-4
CASRSDAVKEKLFF
TGTGCCAGCAGGTCGGACGCCGTGAAGGAAAAACTGTTTTTT
>few|TRBV11-1|TRBD1|TRBJ2-7
CASSLDNRGLGEQYF
TGTGCCAGCAGCTTAGATAACAGGGGGCTAGGCGAGCAGTACTTC
>NA|TRBV18|NA|TRBJ2-1
CASSPLVDGQFF
TGTGCCAGCTCACCTCTCGTTGATGGGCAGTTCTTC
>NA|TRBV28|NA|TRBJ2-7
CATQAPTYEQYF
TGTGCCACACAGGCCCCCACCTACGAGCAGTACTTC
>medium-sized|TRBV27|NA|TRBJ1-1
CASSLRADGTEAFF
TGTGCCAGCAGTTTACGGGCAGACGGAACTGAAGCTTTCTTT
>NA|TRBV6-2/TRBV6-3|TRBD2|TRBJ2-1
CASSSQWTSGGQQFF
TGTGCCAGCAGTTCACAATGGACTAGCGGGGGTCAGCAGTTCTTC
>NA|TRBV5-1|TRBD1|TRBJ2-7
CASTPLQSGGRYEQYF
TGCGCCAGCACCCCCCTCCAATCAGGGGGCCGTTACGAGCAGTACTTC
>NA|TRBV27|TRBD1|TRBJ2-7
CASRWAGTASSYEQYF
TGTGCCAGCAGGTGGGCCGGGACAGCGAGCTCCTACGAGCAGTACTTC
>NA|TRBV6-1|TRBD2|TRBJ2-3
CAIRASGSTDTQYF
TGTGCCATCAGGGCTAGCGGTAGCACAGATACGCAGTATTTT
>once|TRBV5-5|NA|TRBJ2-1
CASSLDEGGVTYNEQFF
TGTGCCAGCAGCTTAGATGAGGGGGGGGTTACCTACAATGAGCAGTTCTTC